Below, one T cell receptor (beta chain) is given with its context. This sample is part of a study of control samples from healthy donors and cancer patients. V was clipped by 4 bases and J by 0 bases, with 10 bases between them. The CDR3 runs to 14 residues. Germline CDR1 is GTSNPN and CDR2 is SVGIG (reference sequence). Sequencing used immunoSEQ multiplex PCR; TCRdb keeps in-frame clones, though not all of them. In the table there are fewer than 250,000 clones, about nine tenths of which are singletons. The sample consisted of blood. The chain couples TRBV30 to TRBJ1-3; D is undetermined. The clonotype was recovered from a man aged 30 to 45 in good health. The CDR3 region is CAWKNWRSGNTIYF. The DNA for the CDR3 is TGTGCCTGGAAGAATTGGCGCTCTGGAAACACCATATATTTT. Based on the CDR3 plus reference TRBV30 and TRBJ1-3, the full variable domain is SQTIHQWPATLVQPVGSPLSLECTVEGTSNPNLYWYRQAAGRGLQLLFYSVGIGQISSEVPQNLSASRPQDRQFILSSKKLLLSDSGFYLCAWKNWRSGNTIYFGEGSWLTVV.